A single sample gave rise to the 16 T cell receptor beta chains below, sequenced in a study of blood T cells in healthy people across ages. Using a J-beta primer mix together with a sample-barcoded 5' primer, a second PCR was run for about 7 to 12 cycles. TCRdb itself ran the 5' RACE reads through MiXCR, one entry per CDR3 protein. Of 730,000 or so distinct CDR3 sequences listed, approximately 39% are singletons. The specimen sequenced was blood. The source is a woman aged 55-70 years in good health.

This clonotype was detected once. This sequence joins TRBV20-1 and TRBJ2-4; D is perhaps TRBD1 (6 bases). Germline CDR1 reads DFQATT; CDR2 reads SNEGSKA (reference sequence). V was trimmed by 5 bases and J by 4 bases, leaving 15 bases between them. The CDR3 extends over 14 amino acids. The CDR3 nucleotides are TGCAGTGCTGGGACCACAGGGTATAAAAACATTCAGTACTTC. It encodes CSAGTTGYKNIQYF.

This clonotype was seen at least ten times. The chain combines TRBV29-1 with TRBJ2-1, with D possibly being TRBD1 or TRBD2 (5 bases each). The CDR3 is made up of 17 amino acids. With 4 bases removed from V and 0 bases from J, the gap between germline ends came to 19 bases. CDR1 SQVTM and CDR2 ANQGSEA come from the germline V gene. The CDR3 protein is CSVGGTSIYFSYNEQFF. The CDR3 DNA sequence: TGCAGCGTTGGTGGGACCTCTATATATTTCTCCTACAATGAGCAGTTCTTC.

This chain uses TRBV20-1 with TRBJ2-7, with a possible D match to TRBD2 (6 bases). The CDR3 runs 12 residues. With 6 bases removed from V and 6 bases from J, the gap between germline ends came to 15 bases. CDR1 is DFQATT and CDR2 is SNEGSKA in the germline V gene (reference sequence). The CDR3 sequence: CSAGTSVGEQYF. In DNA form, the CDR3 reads TGCAGTGCGGGGACTTCAGTTGGCGAGCAGTACTTC.

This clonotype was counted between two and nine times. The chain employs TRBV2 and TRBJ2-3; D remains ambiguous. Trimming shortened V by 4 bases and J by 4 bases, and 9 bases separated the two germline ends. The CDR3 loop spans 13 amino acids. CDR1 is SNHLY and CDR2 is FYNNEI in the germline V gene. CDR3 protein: CASSARWADTQYF. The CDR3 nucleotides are TGTGCCAGCAGTGCTAGGTGGGCAGATACGCAGTATTTT.

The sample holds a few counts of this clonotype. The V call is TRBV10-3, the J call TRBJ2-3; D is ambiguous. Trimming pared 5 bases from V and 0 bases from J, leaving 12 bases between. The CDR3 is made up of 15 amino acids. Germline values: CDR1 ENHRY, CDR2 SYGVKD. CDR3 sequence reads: CAISQWGTSTDTQYF. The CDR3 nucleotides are TGTGCCATCAGTCAATGGGGTACTAGCACAGATACGCAGTATTTT.

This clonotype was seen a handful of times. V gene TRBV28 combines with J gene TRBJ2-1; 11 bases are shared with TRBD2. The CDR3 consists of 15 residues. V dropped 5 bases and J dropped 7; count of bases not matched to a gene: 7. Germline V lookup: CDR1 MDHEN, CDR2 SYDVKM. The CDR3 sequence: CASSIASGRRNEQFF. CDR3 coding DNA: TGTGCCAGCAGTATTGCTAGCGGGAGGCGGAATGAGCAGTTCTTC.

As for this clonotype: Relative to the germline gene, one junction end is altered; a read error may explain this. The CDR3 region is CASSLSQNNGQFF. The CDR3 DNA follows: TGTGCCAGCAGTTTAAGCCAAAACAATGGGCAGTTCTTC. V usage is TRBV28 and J usage is TRBJ2-1; D is unresolved. The CDR3 runs to 13 residues. Germline V gives CDR1 MDHEN, CDR2 SYDVKM.

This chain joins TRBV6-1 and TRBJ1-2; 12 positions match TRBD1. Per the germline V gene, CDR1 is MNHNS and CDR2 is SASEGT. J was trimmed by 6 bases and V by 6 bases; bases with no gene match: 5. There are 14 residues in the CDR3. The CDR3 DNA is TGTGCCAGCAGGGGGACAGGGGGCCGGAATGGCTACACCTTC. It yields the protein CASRGTGGRNGYTF.

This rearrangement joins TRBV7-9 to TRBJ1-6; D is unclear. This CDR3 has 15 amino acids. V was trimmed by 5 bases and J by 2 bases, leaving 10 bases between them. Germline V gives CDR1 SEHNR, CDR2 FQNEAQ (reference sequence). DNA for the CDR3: TGTGCCAGCAGCACGGACGGTGCCTATAATTCACCCCTCCACTTT. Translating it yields CASSTDGAYNSPLHF.

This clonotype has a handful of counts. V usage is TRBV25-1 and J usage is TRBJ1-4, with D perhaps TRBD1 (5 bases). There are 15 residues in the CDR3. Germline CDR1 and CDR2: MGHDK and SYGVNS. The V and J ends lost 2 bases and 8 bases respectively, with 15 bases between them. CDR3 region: CASSEDQGLQEKLFF. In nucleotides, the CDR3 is TGTGCCAGCAGTGAAGACCAGGGTTTACAAGAAAAACTGTTTTTT.

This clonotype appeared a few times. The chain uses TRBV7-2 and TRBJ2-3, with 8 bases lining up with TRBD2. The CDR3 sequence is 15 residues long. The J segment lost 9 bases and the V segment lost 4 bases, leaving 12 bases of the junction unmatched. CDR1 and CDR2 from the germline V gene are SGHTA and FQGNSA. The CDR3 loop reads CASSSDGVAGRTQYF. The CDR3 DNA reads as TGTGCCAGCAGCTCAGACGGAGTAGCGGGACGAACGCAGTATTTT.

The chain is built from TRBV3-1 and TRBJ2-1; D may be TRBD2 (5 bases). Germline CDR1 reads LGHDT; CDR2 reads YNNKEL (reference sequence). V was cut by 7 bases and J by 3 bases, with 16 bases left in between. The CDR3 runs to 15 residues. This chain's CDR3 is CASMRTRTDYNEQFF. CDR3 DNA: TGTGCCAGCATGCGGACTCGAACCGACTACAATGAGCAGTTCTTC.

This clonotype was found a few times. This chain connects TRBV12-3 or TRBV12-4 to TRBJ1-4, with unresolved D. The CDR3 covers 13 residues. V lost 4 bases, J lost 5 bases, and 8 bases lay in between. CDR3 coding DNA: TGTGCCAGCAGTTCCCGGTCAAATGAAAAACTGTTTTTT. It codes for CASSSRSNEKLFF.

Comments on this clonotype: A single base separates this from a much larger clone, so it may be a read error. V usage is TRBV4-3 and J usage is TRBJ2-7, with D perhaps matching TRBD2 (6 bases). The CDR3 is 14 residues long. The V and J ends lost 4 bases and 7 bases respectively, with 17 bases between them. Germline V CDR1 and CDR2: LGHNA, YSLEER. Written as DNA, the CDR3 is TGCGCCAGCAGCCTCCATACTAGCCACAATGAGCAGTACTTC. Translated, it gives CASSLHTSHNEQYF.

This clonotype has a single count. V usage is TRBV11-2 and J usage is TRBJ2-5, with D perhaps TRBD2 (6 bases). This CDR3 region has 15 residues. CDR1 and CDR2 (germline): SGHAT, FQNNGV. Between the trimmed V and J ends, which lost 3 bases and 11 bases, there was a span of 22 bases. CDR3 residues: CASSLVGGTQREQYF. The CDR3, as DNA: TGTGCCAGCAGCTTGGTTGGGGGGACCCAAAGGGAGCAGTACTTC.

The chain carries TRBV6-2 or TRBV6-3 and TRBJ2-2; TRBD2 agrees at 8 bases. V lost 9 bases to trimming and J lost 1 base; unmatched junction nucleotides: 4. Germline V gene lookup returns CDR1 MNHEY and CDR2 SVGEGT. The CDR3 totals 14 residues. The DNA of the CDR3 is TGTGCCAGTATGAGCGGGAGGAACACCGGGGAGCTGTTTTTT. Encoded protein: CASMSGRNTGELFF.